Below are 20 T cell receptor beta chains sequenced from a single sample in a study of cytomegalovirus exposure and HLA in healthy donors. 13 Jbeta primers and 60 Vbeta primers were used for the PCR. Sequenced by immunoSEQ multiplex PCR; TCRdb stores in-frame clones only, minus some. Among about 15,000 clones listed, approximately 57% were seen once. The specimen was PBMCs. Receptors originate from a woman between 50 and 59 years old in good health and CMV-seropositive.

The chain is built from TRBV29-1 and TRBJ1-2; 8 bases align to TRBD1. This CDR3 region has 13 residues. Trimming at V came to 4 bases and at J to 2 bases, leaving 3 bases not matched to a gene. CDR1 and CDR2 from the germline V gene are SQVTM and ANQGSEA. Here the CDR3 DNA reads TGCAGCGTTGTCGCAGGGGGCAACTATGGCTACACCTTC. Its translation: CSVVAGGNYGYTF.

The chain has TRBV13 and TRBJ2-7, with 9 bases fitting TRBD1. Germline CDR1 and CDR2: PRHDT and FYEKMQ (reference sequence). The CDR3 sequence is 13 residues long. V was pared by 5 bases and J by 7 bases, with 6 bases of the junction left unmatched. The CDR3 DNA follows: TGTGCCAGCAGCCACCGGGACAGGGTAGAGCAGTACTTC. Its translation is CASSHRDRVEQYF.

This chain connects TRBV30 to TRBJ1-4; maybe TRBD1 (5 bases). V was shortened by 5 bases and J by 8 bases, with 12 bases between the two germline ends. CDR1 is GTSNPN, CDR2 SVGIG, per germline (reference sequence). CDR3 size: 12 residues. In nucleotides, the CDR3 is TGTGCCTGGGGTTTGGGGGGGGAAAAACTGTTTTTT. It is translated as CAWGLGGEKLFF.

This clone has just a few counts. The chain is built from TRBV6-1 and TRBJ1-2, with D unresolved. The CDR3 is made up of 13 amino acids. Trimming removed 0 bases at V and 8 bases at J, with 10 bases between. Germline CDR1 reads MNHNS; CDR2 reads SASEGT. CDR3 protein: CASSEARVGGYTF. In DNA form, the CDR3 reads TGTGCCAGCAGTGAAGCCCGGGTTGGCGGCTACACCTTC.

The chain links TRBV19 to TRBJ1-1, with D maybe TRBD1 (6 bases). CDR3 length: 13 amino acids. CDR1 is LNHDA and CDR2 is SQIVND in the germline V gene (reference sequence). Deletions cut 5 bases from V and 2 bases from J, with 9 bases between. The CDR3 sequence: CASSWDTNTEAFF. The CDR3 bases are TGTGCCAGTAGTTGGGACACCAACACTGAAGCTTTCTTT.

This clone was detected a few times. V is TRBV10-3 and J is TRBJ1-5, with 9 bases lining up with TRBD1. This CDR3 spans 14 amino acids. Germline trimming cut 6 bases from V and 5 bases from J; bases unmatched to any gene: 5. In germline, CDR1 is ENHRY, CDR2 SYGVKD. CDR3 sequence reads: CAISNRGRDQPQHF. CDR3 nucleotide sequence: TGTGCCATCAGCAACAGGGGGCGCGATCAGCCCCAGCATTTT.

The chain carries TRBV29-1 and TRBJ1-5, with 7 bases lining up with TRBD1. This CDR3 is built from 11 residues. The germline V gene has CDR1 SQVTM and CDR2 ANQGSEA. Losses at the gene ends were 6 bases for V and 11 bases for J; bases not matched to a gene: 7. This chain's CDR3 is CSVADQGAQHF. The CDR3 DNA sequence: TGCAGCGTGGCCGATCAGGGGGCCCAGCATTTT.

J is TRBJ2-7 and V is TRBV4-1; 9 bases fit TRBD2. Germline V gives CDR1 MGHRA, CDR2 YSYEKL. This CDR3 contains 16 residues. V lost 3 bases to trimming and J lost 6 bases; unmatched junction nucleotides: 12. The CDR3 bases are TGCGCCAGCAGCCATTACCTAATGCGGGAGGGCGGCGAGCAGTACTTC. This gives the protein CASSHYLMREGGEQYF.

The chain uses TRBV18 and TRBJ1-1, with D perhaps matching TRBD1 (6 bases). With 3 bases removed from V and 4 bases from J, the gap between germline ends came to 15 bases. Germline V gives CDR1 KGHSH, CDR2 LQKENI. The CDR3 length is 15 residues. The CDR3 DNA sequence: TGTGCCAGCTCACCGAGTAAACAAGGGGGCACTGAAGCTTTCTTT. As protein: CASSPSKQGGTEAFF.

The gene calls are TRBV7-9 and TRBJ2-7, with 9 bases fitting TRBD1. Germline lookup yields CDR1 SEHNR and CDR2 FQNEAQ (reference sequence). V lost 5 bases to trimming and J lost 4 bases; unmatched junction nucleotides: 6. This CDR3 region has 14 residues. As DNA, the CDR3 is TGTGCCAGCAGCCGACAGGGGGGAAGTTACGAGCAGTACTTC. Encoded protein: CASSRQGGSYEQYF.

J is TRBJ2-3 and V is TRBV4-3, with 8 bases identical to TRBD2. This CDR3 is built from 18 residues. Trimming took 0 bases from V and 0 from J; bases not matched to a gene: 8. Germline CDR1 LGHNA, CDR2 YSLEER. DNA for the CDR3: TGCGCCAGCAGCCAAGACAGGTCGCCTAGCGGGAGCACAGATACGCAGTATTTT. Translated, it gives CASSQDRSPSGSTDTQYF.

About this clone: One end of the junction fails to match germline, which may point to a read error. V and J are TRBV29-1 and TRBJ2-2, with 9 bases identical to TRBD1. The CDR3 sequence is 13 residues long. The V gene's germline CDR1 is SQVTM and CDR2 ANQGSEA. CDR3 bases: TGCAGCGGACAGGGGGGGAACGCCGGGGAGCTGTTTTTT. Protein sequence: CSGQGGNAGELFF.

The CDR3 nucleotides are TGTGCCAGTAGTAATCACAGGAACACTGAAGCTTTCTTT. Translating it yields CASSNHRNTEAFF. The V and J genes are TRBV19 and TRBJ1-1, with D unresolved. Germline V CDR1 and CDR2: LNHDA, SQIVND (reference sequence). Trimming pared 4 bases from V and 1 base from J, leaving 7 bases between. The CDR3 covers 13 residues.

The sample holds a few counts of this clone. The chain uses TRBV11-2 and TRBJ2-1, with 9 bases fitting TRBD2. Germline CDR1 SGHAT, CDR2 FQNNGV. The CDR3 runs to 15 residues. Losses at the gene ends were 3 bases for V and 7 bases for J; bases not matched to a gene: 7. The CDR3 is CASSFSGSSLNEQFF. CDR3 nucleotide sequence: TGTGCCAGCAGCTTTAGCGGGAGTTCGCTAAATGAGCAGTTCTTC.

This clone was counted a single time. This chain uses TRBV7-8 with TRBJ2-7; TRBD1 matches at 10 bases. This CDR3 spans 16 amino acids. Germline assignment: CDR1 SGHVS and CDR2 FQNEAQ. V trimming: 7 bases; J trimming: 3 bases; junction bases outside the gene matches: 12. The CDR3 bases are TGTGCCAGCACCCCGGACGGGACAGGGGTGGACTACGAGCAGTACTTC. Amino acid sequence: CASTPDGTGVDYEQYF.

This clone was recorded only once. J is TRBJ1-1 and V is TRBV4-3; 9 nucleotides line up with TRBD1. This CDR3 comprises 15 residues. Losses at the gene ends were 0 bases for V and 11 bases for J; bases not matched to a gene: 10. Per germline, CDR1 LGHNA and CDR2 YSLEER. CDR3: CASSQDLTRTGEAFF. CDR3 bases: TGCGCCAGCAGCCAAGATCTAACCAGGACAGGGGAGGCTTTCTTT.

This rearrangement joins TRBV5-1 to TRBJ2-7, with TRBD1 matching over 8 bases. The CDR3 extends over 14 amino acids. The J segment lost 2 bases and the V segment lost 4 bases, leaving 5 bases of the junction unmatched. Germline V lookup: CDR1 SGHRS, CDR2 YFSETQ. CDR3 loop: CASSRGQGPYEQYF. As DNA, the CDR3 is TGCGCCAGCAGCCGTGGACAGGGCCCCTACGAGCAGTACTTC.

The J gene is TRBJ1-1, the V gene TRBV29-1, with a weak D call TRBD1 (5 bases). CDR1 SQVTM and CDR2 ANQGSEA come from the germline V gene. Trimming removed 1 base from V and 1 base from J, with 13 bases in between. CDR3 size: 15 residues. The CDR3 nucleotides are TGCAGCGTTGAAGTGTGGGCAGGGCGGAACACTGAAGCTTTCTTT. Protein product: CSVEVWAGRNTEAFF.

The V call is TRBV29-1, the J call TRBJ2-5; no firm D call. Trimming left V 5 bases short and J 3 bases short, with 7 bases between. The germline V gene has CDR1 SQVTM and CDR2 ANQGSEA. The CDR3 loop spans 11 amino acids. CDR3 loop: CSVTGEETQYF. Here the CDR3 DNA reads TGCAGCGTTACTGGTGAAGAGACCCAGTACTTC.

The genes are TRBV11-2 and TRBJ2-7, with D uncertain. Trimming removed 4 bases at V and 7 bases at J, with 8 bases between. CDR3 length: 11 amino acids. CDR1 is SGHAT and CDR2 is FQNNGV in the germline V gene. The DNA of the CDR3 is TGTGCCAGCAGCTACAGACGTGAGCAGTACTTC. Protein sequence: CASSYRREQYF.